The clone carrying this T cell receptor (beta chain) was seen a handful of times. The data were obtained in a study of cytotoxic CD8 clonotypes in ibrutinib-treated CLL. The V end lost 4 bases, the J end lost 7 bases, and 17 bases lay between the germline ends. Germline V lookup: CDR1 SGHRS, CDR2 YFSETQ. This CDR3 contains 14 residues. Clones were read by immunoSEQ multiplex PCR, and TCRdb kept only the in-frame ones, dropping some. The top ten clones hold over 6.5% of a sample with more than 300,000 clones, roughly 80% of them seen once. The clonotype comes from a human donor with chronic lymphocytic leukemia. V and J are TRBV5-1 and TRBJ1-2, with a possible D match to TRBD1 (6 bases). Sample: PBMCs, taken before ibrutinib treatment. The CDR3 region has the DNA TGCGCCAGCAGCCCGGGGGGCAGGGCAGGTGGCTACACCTTC. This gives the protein CASSPGGRAGGYTF.